Shown below are 30 T cell receptor beta chains from a single sample sequenced in a study of tumor and adjacent non-tumor tissue in lung cancer. The library came from three nested PCR rounds adapted from ARM-PCR protocols. Via MiXCR, TCRdb re-called the multiplex PCR reads, giving one row per CDR3 protein. The sample gives 90,000 or so distinct CDR3 sequences, roughly 62% of which show up once; roughly 15% is in the top ten. No cell sorting was done before RNA was extracted from the tissue. The sample was lung tumor tissue. These receptors all stem from a man between 65 and 85 years old with non-small cell lung cancer.

As to this clonotype: Lacking the conserved final phenylalanine or tryptophan, this CDR3 likely reflects a read error. The chain links TRBV12-3 or TRBV12-4 to TRBJ2-2; possibly TRBD2 for D (6 bases). The CDR3 has 16 amino acids. CDR3 loop: CASSFGRQMKTGGLFV. The CDR3 coding sequence is TGTGCCAGCAGTTTCGGCCGCCAAATGAAGACCGGGGGGCTGTTTGTT.

V is TRBV10-3 and J is TRBJ2-2; D remains ambiguous. Trimming left V 8 bases short and J 4 bases short, with 14 bases between. Germline values: CDR1 ENHRY, CDR2 SYGVKD. This CDR3 has 14 residues. CDR3 amino acids: CAIGPSEITGELFF. DNA of the CDR3: TGTGCCATCGGCCCGTCGGAGATCACCGGGGAGCTGTTTTTT.

In regard to this clonotype: At one end, the junction sequence differs from germline, possibly due to a read error. CDR3: CTSRLLGYSPLHF. DNA for the CDR3: TGTACCAGCCGCTTGTTGGGGTATTCACCCCTCCACTTT. The rearrangement joins TRBV5-5 to TRBJ1-6; unclear D gene. Germline-derived CDR1 and CDR2 are SGHKS and YYEKEE (reference sequence). The CDR3 contains 13 residues.

This clonotype was seen many times. The CDR3 protein is CAISIVPAGELFF. DNA for the CDR3: TGTGCCATCAGTATAGTACCGGCCGGGGAGCTGTTTTTT. The chain couples TRBV10-3 to TRBJ2-2; unclear D gene. Trimming stripped 5 bases from V and 6 bases from J, with 10 bases between. The CDR3 totals 13 residues. CDR1 and CDR2 from the germline V gene are ENHRY and SYGVKD.

This clonotype showed up just once. It may be a read error: a sequence one base away is much more abundant. The gene calls are TRBV29-1 and TRBJ2-7, with a possible D match to TRBD2 (5 bases). Between the trimmed V and J ends, which lost 2 bases and 6 bases, there was a span of 11 bases. Germline CDR1 SQVTM, CDR2 ANQGSEA. The length of the CDR3 is 12 residues. The CDR3 coding sequence is TGCAGCGTTGAATGGCTACGGGGCGAGCAGTACTTC. This codes for CSVEWLRGEQYF.

Regarding this clonotype: This could be a read error, since a much larger clone is one nucleotide away. This rearrangement joins TRBV4-1 to TRBJ2-3, with 7 bases aligning to TRBD1. The V gene's germline CDR1 is MGHRA and CDR2 YSYEKL. This CDR3 has 15 amino acids. V trimming: 3 bases; J trimming: 8 bases; junction bases outside the gene matches: 11. The DNA for the CDR3 is TGCGCCAGCAGCCACCTCGACAGGGACGCAGTTACGCAGTATTTT. The encoded protein is CASSHLDRDAVTQYF.

This clonotype was observed a few times. CDR3 DNA sequence: TGTGCCAGCAGTCCTTGGGGGACAGGGTTCAATCAGCCCCAGCATTTT. Protein product: CASSPWGTGFNQPQHF. This rearrangement joins TRBV28 to TRBJ1-5; 9 bases are shared with TRBD1. The CDR3 sequence is 16 residues long. The germline V gene encodes CDR1 MDHEN and CDR2 SYDVKM. The V and J ends lost 5 bases and 3 bases, in that order; junction bases with no gene match: 8.

This clonotype was seen more than once but under ten times. A much bigger clone sits one base away, suggesting this may be a read error. J is TRBJ1-5 and V is TRBV29-1; no clear D. Trimming stripped 5 bases from V and 11 bases from J, with 22 bases between. The CDR3 runs 14 residues. Germline-derived CDR1 and CDR2 are SQVTM and ANQGSEA. The CDR3 region is CSVTGSAEAGSQHF. CDR3 bases: TGCAGCGTTACCGGGTCGGCTGAAGCGGGGTCCCAGCATTTT.

As for this clonotype: A junction end diverges from the germline sequence, so it may reflect a read error. This chain's CDR3 is CANSLAGHSLYF. The CDR3 nucleotides read TGTGCCAACAGCTTGGCGGGGCATTCGCTGTATTTT. The genes are TRBV11-3 and TRBJ2-3, with a possible D match to TRBD2 (6 bases). Germline CDR1 and CDR2: SGHNT and YENEEA. CDR3 length: 12 residues.

Comments on this clonotype: A junction end diverges from the germline sequence, so it may reflect a read error. This sequence joins TRBV29-1 and TRBJ2-7; a weak D match, TRBD1 (6 bases). The CDR3 sequence is 13 residues long. Germline lookup yields CDR1 SQVTM and CDR2 ANQGSEA. CDR3 DNA sequence: TGCAGCGTTGATAGATCTACAGGGTCGAGGCAGTATTTC. This sequence encodes CSVDRSTGSRQYF.

Concerning this clonotype itself: This CDR3 is missing its conserved last phenylalanine or tryptophan, likely due to a read error. The chain employs TRBV10-3 and TRBJ1-1, with TRBD1 matching over 9 bases. This CDR3 contains 14 residues. V was pared by 6 bases and J by 5 bases, with 7 bases of the junction left unmatched. Germline CDR1 is ENHRY and CDR2 is SYGVKD. CDR3 bases: TGTGCCATCAGGAAGGACAGGGGCCATACTGAAGCTTTCTAT. This codes for CAIRKDRGHTEAFY.

This clonotype has just a few counts. A read error may produce the germline difference seen at one junction end. This chain connects TRBV6-1 to TRBJ1-5; D might be TRBD1 (5 bases). The CDR3 extends over 14 amino acids. The germline V gene has CDR1 MNHNS and CDR2 SASEGT. The CDR3 reads CVSGHLNSNQPQHF. The CDR3 nucleotides are TGTGTCAGCGGACACCTAAATAGCAATCAGCCCCAGCATTTT.

Concerning this clonotype: One end of the junction does not line up with germline, which may come from a read error. The chain joins TRBV11-2 to TRBJ2-3; 10 bases match TRBD2. This CDR3 spans 17 amino acids. Looked up from germline, CDR1 is SGHAT and CDR2 is FQNNGV. The CDR3 sequence is CTSSSLGTSVSTDTQYF. The CDR3 coding sequence is TGTACCAGCAGCTCACTCGGGACTAGCGTGAGCACAGATACGCAGTATTTT.

This clonotype was seen once. The CDR3 spells CASSSTQGAGAFF. DNA of the CDR3: TGTGCCAGCAGTTCTACACAGGGGGCCGGTGCTTTCTTT. The chain recombines TRBV28 with TRBJ1-1, with 9 bases identical to TRBD1. CDR1 is MDHEN and CDR2 is SYDVKM in the germline V gene. With V trimmed by 4 bases and J by 11 bases, 8 bases remained unmatched. The CDR3 is 13 amino acids.

Details on this clonotype: Germline is not matched at one junction end, which may reflect a read error. This rearrangement joins TRBV6-1 to TRBJ1-5, with unresolved D. This CDR3 region has 14 residues. Per germline, CDR1 MNHNS and CDR2 SASEGT. The DNA of the CDR3 is TGTGCCAACACCGCTGAACTCTTCAATCAGCCCCATCATTTT. This sequence encodes CANTAELFNQPHHF.

About this clonotype: Here the CDR3 omits its conserved ending phenylalanine or tryptophan, so a read error is the likely source. The rearrangement uses TRBV5-5 and TRBJ2-5; D possibly corresponds to TRBD2 (5 bases). The V gene's germline CDR1 is SGHKS and CDR2 YYEKEE (reference sequence). CDR3 length: 15 residues. For the CDR3, the DNA is TGTGCCAGCCGCTTGGTTTGGGGAGTCCAGGAGACCCAGTACCTC. The encoded protein is CASRLVWGVQETQYL.

This clonotype was counted ten times or more. The chain employs TRBV10-3 and TRBJ2-1, with 12 bases fitting TRBD2. The CDR3 runs 16 residues. Germline-derived CDR1 and CDR2 are ENHRY and SYGVKD. Unmatched junction bases numbered 4, after V lost 2 bases and J lost 5 bases. Here the CDR3 reads CAISEPSGGANNEQFF. CDR3 coding DNA: TGTGCCATCAGTGAGCCTAGCGGGGGGGCCAACAATGAGCAGTTCTTC.

As regards this clonotype: A much larger clone lies a single base off, so this may be a read error. The chain couples TRBV12-3 or TRBV12-4 to TRBJ2-7; D possibly matches TRBD1 or TRBD2 (5 bases each). The CDR3 length is 16 residues. The ends were cut back, 4 bases at V and 3 bases at J, with 19 bases in the middle. CDR3 sequence (DNA): TGTGCCAGCAGTTCAGCGCAAGGGACGGCCGGCTACGAGCAGTACTTC. It yields the protein CASSSAQGTAGYEQYF.

This chain uses TRBV10-3 with TRBJ2-7; 9 positions match TRBD2. With 4 bases clipped from V and 5 bases from J, the junction kept 15 bases outside the gene matches. This CDR3 comprises 17 residues. From germline, CDR1 is ENHRY and CDR2 SYGVKD. The CDR3 nucleotides are TGTGCCATCAGTGGAAATTTGGGACTAGCAGGGGACGACGAGCAGTACTTC. Translation gives CAISGNLGLAGDDEQYF.

The sample holds one count of this clonotype. At one end, the junction sequence differs from germline, possibly due to a read error. The chain has TRBV30 and TRBJ1-1; no clear D. Germline V CDR1 and CDR2: GTSNPN, SVGIG (reference sequence). CDR3 length: 14 residues. The CDR3: CARSVHTRNTEALF. CDR3 coding DNA: TGTGCCAGGAGTGTACACACAAGGAACACTGAAGCTCTCTTT.

As to this clonotype: The missing conserved phenylalanine or tryptophan at the end of this CDR3 makes a read error likely. The chain uses TRBV11-2 and TRBJ2-5, with 9 bases identical to TRBD1. The CDR3 has 15 residues. Germline CDR1 and CDR2: SGHAT and FQNNGV. The CDR3 reads CASNLGDRDHETQYS. CDR3 DNA: TGTGCCAGCAACTTAGGGGACAGGGACCACGAGACCCAGTACTCC.

This chain joins TRBV4-2 and TRBJ1-1; D perhaps matches TRBD1 (6 bases). V gave up 5 bases and J gave up 1 base, with 14 bases separating them. CDR3 length: 15 residues. Germline V CDR1 and CDR2: LGHNA, YNFKEQ. The CDR3: CASSAHRQENTEAFF. CDR3 sequence (DNA): TGTGCCAGCAGCGCTCATAGACAGGAGAACACTGAAGCTTTCTTT.

In this sample, this clonotype turned up a few times. A read error may be the cause here, since a much bigger clone is one base away. The V and J genes are TRBV5-5 and TRBJ1-4; the D is unclear. Germline V gene lookup returns CDR1 SGHKS and CDR2 YYEKEE (reference sequence). The CDR3 is made up of 18 amino acids. Here the CDR3 reads CANSHELVAPRTNEKLFF. For the CDR3, the DNA is TGTGCCAACAGCCATGAGTTGGTAGCACCCAGGACTAATGAAAAACTGTTTTTT.

For this clonotype: The CDR3 carries no conserved terminal phenylalanine or tryptophan, so it likely arises from a read error. The chain is built from TRBV11-2 and TRBJ2-5; TRBD1 matches 7 bases. The CDR3 covers 17 residues. Germline loops: CDR1 SGHAT, CDR2 FQNNGV. The V and J ends lost 4 bases and 2 bases, in that order; junction bases with no gene match: 13. CDR3 protein: CASSSRRQGERQETQYI. The DNA of the CDR3 is TGTGCCAGCAGCTCGCGCAGACAGGGAGAGCGGCAAGAGACCCAGTACATC.

Turning to this clonotype: One junction end disagrees with the germline gene, perhaps due to a read error. The V gene is TRBV11-3, the J gene TRBJ2-7; tentative D call: TRBD2 (6 bases). The length of the CDR3 is 13 residues. CDR1 and CDR2 from the germline V gene are SGHNT and YENEEA. The CDR3 loop reads CACGLEGWSELYF. The DNA of the CDR3 is TGTGCCTGCGGCTTGGAGGGCTGGTCGGAGCTGTACTTC.

Turning to this clonotype: With a much larger clone just one base away, this may be a read error. The chain carries TRBV5-4 and TRBJ2-1; D not certain. The CDR3 length is 13 residues. V was shortened by 3 bases and J by 8 bases, with 12 bases between the two germline ends. Germline CDR1 and CDR2: SGHNT and YYREEE (reference sequence). The DNA for the CDR3 is TGTGCCAGCAGCTCCCCGAGGCATTATGAGCAGTTCTTC. Translated, it gives CASSSPRHYEQFF.

As concerns this clonotype: One junction end does not reproduce the germline sequence, and a read error may be involved. The chain couples TRBV4-1 to TRBJ2-2; TRBD2 aligns across 7 bases. Germline V lookup: CDR1 MGHRA, CDR2 YSYEKL. CDR3 size: 16 residues. The CDR3 sequence is CTSSHRWTSITGELFF. Here the CDR3 DNA reads TGCACCAGCAGCCATCGGTGGACTAGTATCACCGGGGAGCTGTTTTTT.

As to this clonotype: The junction and the germline gene differ at one end; a read error may be behind it. This chain joins TRBV6-6 and TRBJ1-5, with 7 positions matching TRBD1. Germline assignment: CDR1 MNHNY and CDR2 SVGAGI (reference sequence). The length of the CDR3 is 13 residues. CDR3 DNA sequence: TGTGCCAGCGTCCAGGGGGTTAATCAGCCACAGCATTTT. It codes for CASVQGVNQPQHF.

This clonotype has just one count. The chain links TRBV6-6 to TRBJ2-7; 9 positions agree with TRBD1. The length of the CDR3 is 13 residues. The J segment lost 6 bases and the V segment lost 8 bases, leaving 8 bases of the junction unmatched. Per the germline V gene, CDR1 is MNHNY and CDR2 is SVGAGI (reference sequence). CDR3 region: CASYSGTGSEQYF. CDR3 DNA sequence: TGTGCCAGCTATTCCGGGACAGGGAGCGAGCAGTACTTC.

This clonotype was seen ten or more times. V usage is TRBV10-2 and J usage is TRBJ1-2; 9 bases are shared with TRBD1. Germline CDR1 reads WSHSY; CDR2 reads SAAADI. V was clipped by 6 bases and J by 4 bases; unmatched bases: 3. This CDR3 contains 13 residues. DNA for the CDR3: TGCGCCAGCAGGGCGACAGGGGGCTATGGCTACACCTTC. It encodes CASRATGGYGYTF.